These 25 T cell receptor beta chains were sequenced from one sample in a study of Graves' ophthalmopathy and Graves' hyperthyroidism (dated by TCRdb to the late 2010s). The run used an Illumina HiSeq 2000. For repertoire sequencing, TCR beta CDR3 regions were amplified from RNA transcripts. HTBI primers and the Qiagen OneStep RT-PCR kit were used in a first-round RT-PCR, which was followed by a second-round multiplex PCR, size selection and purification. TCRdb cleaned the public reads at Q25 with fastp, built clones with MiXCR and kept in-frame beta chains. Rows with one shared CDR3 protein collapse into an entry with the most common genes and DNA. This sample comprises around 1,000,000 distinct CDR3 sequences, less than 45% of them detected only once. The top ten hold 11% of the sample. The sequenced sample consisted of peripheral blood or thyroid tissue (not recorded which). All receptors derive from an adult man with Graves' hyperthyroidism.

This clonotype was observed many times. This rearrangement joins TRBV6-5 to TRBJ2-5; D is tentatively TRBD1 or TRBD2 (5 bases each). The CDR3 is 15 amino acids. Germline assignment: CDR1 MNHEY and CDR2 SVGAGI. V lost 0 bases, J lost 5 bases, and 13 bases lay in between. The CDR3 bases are TGTGCCAGCAGTTACTCCCGGGACCTGGGGGAGACCCAGTACTTC. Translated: CASSYSRDLGETQYF.

This CDR3 reads CASSPGDLLNYGYTF. DNA for the CDR3: TGTGCCAGCAGCCCAGGCGACCTTCTTAACTATGGCTACACCTTC. The chain employs TRBV4-2 and TRBJ1-2; D remains unclear. V shed 4 bases and J shed 1 base, with 13 bases lying between them. The germline V gene encodes CDR1 LGHNA and CDR2 YNFKEQ. The CDR3 has 15 amino acids.

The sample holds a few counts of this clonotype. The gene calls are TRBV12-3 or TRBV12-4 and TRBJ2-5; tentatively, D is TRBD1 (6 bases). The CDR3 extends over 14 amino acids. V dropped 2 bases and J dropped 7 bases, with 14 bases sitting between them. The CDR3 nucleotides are TGTGCCAGCAGTTTATGGCGATTAGGGGGGACCCAGTACTTC. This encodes CASSLWRLGGTQYF.

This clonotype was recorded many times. In DNA form, the CDR3 reads TGCAGTGCTTATGAGGACAGGAGGAGAGGCTACACCTTC. Translated: CSAYEDRRRGYTF. V is TRBV20-1 and J is TRBJ1-2, with TRBD1 identical over 7 bases. This CDR3 has 13 residues. In germline, CDR1 is DFQATT, CDR2 SNEGSKA (reference sequence). The junction had 11 bases not matched to a gene; V was cut back by 5 bases and J by 8 bases.

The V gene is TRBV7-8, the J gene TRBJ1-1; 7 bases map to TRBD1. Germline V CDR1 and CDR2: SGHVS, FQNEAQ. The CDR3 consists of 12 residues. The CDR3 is CASSTGRTEAFF. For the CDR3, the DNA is TGTGCTAGTTCGACAGGGAGAACTGAAGCTTTCTTT.

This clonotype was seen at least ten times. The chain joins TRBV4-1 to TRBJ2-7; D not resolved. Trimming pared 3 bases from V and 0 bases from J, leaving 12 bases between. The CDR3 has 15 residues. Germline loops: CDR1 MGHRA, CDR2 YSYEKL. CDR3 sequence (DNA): TGCGCCAGCAGCCAGCAGGACGCGAGCTCCTACGAGCAGTACTTC. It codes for CASSQQDASSYEQYF.

DNA of the CDR3: TGTGCCATCAGTGAAACGAAGACTAGCTACGCCGACGAGCAGTACTTC. This encodes CAISETKTSYADEQYF. V and J are TRBV10-3 and TRBJ2-7; 7 bases match TRBD2. Germline V gene data show CDR1 as ENHRY and CDR2 as SYGVKD. The CDR3 is 16 residues long. The trim removed 3 bases at V and 5 bases at J, leaving 13 bases unmatched.

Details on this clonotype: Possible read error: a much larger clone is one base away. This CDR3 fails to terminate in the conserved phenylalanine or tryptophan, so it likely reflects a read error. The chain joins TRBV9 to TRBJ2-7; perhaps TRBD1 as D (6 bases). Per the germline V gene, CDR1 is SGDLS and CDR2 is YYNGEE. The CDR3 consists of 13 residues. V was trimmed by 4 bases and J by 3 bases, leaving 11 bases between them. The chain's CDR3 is CASSPQTGYEQYS. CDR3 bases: TGTGCCAGCAGCCCCCAGACAGGCTACGAGCAGTACTCC.

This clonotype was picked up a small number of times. DNA for the CDR3: TGTGCCGCCCGGGGGGCCTACGAGCAGTACTTC. Protein sequence: CAARGAYEQYF. The chain links TRBV6-6 to TRBJ2-7, with 7 bases that match TRBD2. V lost 11 bases to trimming and J lost 2 bases; unmatched junction nucleotides: 3. CDR1 MNHNY and CDR2 SVGAGI come from the germline V gene (reference sequence). The CDR3 runs to 11 residues.

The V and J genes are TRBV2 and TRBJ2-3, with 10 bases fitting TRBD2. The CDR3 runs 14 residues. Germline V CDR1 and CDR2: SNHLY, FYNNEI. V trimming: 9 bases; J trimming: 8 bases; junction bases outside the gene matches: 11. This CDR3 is CARGGLAGVGTQYF. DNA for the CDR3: TGTGCCAGGGGGGGGCTAGCGGGAGTCGGTACGCAGTATTTT.

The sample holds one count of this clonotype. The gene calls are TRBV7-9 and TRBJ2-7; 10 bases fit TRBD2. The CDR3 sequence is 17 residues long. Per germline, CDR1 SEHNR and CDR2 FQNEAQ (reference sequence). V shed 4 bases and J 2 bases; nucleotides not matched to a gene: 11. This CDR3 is CASSSYISGRQPYEQYF. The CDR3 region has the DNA TGTGCCAGCAGCTCGTATATTAGCGGGAGGCAGCCCTACGAGCAGTACTTC. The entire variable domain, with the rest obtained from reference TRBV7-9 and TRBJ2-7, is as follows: DTGVSQNPRHKITKRGQNVTFRCDPISEHNRLYWYRQTLGQGPEFLTYFQNEAQLEKSRLLSDRFSAERPKGSFSTLEIQRTEQGDSAMYLCASSSYISGRQPYEQYFGPGTRLTVT.

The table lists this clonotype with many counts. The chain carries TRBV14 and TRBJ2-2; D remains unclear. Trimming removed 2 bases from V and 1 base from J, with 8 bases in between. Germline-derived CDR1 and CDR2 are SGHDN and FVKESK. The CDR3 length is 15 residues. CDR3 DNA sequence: TGTGCCAGCAGCCAACGGATTCAGAACACCGGGGAGCTGTTTTTT. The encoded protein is CASSQRIQNTGELFF.

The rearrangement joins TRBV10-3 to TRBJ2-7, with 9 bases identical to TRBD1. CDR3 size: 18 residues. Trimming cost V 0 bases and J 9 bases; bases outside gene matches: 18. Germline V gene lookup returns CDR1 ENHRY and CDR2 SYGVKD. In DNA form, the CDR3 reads TGTGCCATCAGTGAGTCCAGCGTTGATGGGACAGGGAGTGTGGGGCAGTACTTC. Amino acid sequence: CAISESSVDGTGSVGQYF.

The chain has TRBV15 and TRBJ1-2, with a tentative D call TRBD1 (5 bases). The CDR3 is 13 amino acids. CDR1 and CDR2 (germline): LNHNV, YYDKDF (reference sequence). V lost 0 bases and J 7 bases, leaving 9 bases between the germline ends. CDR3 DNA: TGTGCCACCAGCAGAGACCCGGGGACTGGCTACACCTTC. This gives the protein CATSRDPGTGYTF.

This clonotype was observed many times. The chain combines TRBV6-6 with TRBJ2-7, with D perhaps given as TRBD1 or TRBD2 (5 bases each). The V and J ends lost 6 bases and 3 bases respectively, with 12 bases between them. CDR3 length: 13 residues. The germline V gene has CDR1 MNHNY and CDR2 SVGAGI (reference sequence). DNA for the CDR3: TGTGCCAGCAGGGGACCGGGCAGCTACGAGCAGTACTTC. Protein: CASRGPGSYEQYF.

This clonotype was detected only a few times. CDR3 in amino acids: CASSLVGGLGGEQYF. CDR3 bases: TGTGCCAGCAGCTTAGTAGGGGGTCTGGGGGGCGAGCAGTACTTC. V usage is TRBV7-8 and J usage is TRBJ2-7; the D gene could be TRBD1 or TRBD2 (6 bases each). V was trimmed by 1 base and J by 6 bases, leaving 16 bases between them. The CDR3 consists of 15 residues. Germline V lookup: CDR1 SGHVS, CDR2 FQNEAQ.

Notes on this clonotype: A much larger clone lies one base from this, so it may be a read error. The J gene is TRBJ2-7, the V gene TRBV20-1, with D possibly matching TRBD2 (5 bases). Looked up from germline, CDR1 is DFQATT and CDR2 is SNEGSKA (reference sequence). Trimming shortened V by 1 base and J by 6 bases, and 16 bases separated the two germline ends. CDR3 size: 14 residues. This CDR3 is CSARATPHGGEQYF. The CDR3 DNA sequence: TGCAGTGCTAGAGCTACCCCCCACGGAGGCGAGCAGTACTTC.

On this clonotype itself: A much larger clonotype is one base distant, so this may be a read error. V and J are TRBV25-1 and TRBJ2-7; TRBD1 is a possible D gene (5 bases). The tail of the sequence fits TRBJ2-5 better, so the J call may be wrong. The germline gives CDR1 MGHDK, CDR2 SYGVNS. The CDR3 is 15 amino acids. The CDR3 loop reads CAISSPAQGRETQYF. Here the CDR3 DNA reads TGTGCCATCAGTTCACCTGCCCAGGGAAGGGAGACCCAGTACTTC.

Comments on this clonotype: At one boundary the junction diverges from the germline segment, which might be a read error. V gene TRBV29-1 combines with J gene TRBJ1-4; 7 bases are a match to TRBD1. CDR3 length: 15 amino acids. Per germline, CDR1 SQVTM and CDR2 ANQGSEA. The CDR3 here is CSVGGAGGTSEKLFF. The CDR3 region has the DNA TGCAGCGTTGGTGGGGCAGGGGGTACTAGTGAAAAACTGTTTTTT.

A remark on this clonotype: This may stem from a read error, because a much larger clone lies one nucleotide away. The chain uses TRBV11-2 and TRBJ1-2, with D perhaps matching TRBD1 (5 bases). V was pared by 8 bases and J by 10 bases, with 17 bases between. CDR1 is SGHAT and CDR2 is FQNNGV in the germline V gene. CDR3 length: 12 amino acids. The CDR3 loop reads CASRPWGDDYTF. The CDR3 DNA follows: TGTGCCAGCCGGCCATGGGGCGATGACTACACCTTC.

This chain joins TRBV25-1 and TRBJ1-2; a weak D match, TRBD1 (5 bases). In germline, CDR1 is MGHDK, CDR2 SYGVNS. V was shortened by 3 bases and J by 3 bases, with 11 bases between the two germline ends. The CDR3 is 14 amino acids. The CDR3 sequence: CASSEGSGYYGYTF. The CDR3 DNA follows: TGTGCCAGCAGTGAGGGATCAGGGTACTATGGCTACACCTTC.

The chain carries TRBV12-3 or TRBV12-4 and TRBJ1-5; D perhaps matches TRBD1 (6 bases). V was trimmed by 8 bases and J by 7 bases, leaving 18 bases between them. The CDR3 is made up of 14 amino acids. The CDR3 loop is CASGPAGVEQPQHF. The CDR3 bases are TGTGCCAGCGGCCCAGCAGGGGTGGAACAGCCCCAGCATTTT.

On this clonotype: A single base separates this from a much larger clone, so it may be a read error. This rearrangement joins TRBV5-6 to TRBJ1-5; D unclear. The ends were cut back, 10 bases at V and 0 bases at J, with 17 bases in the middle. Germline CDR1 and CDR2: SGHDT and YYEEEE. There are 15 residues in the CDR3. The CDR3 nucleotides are TGTGCCGGCGCCATAGGAGGGAATAGCAATCAGCCCCAGCATTTT. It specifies CAGAIGGNSNQPQHF.

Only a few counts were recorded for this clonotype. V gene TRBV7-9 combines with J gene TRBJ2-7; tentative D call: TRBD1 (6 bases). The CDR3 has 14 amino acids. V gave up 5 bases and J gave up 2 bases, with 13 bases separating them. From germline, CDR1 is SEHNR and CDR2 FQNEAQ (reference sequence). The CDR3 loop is CASSASTGTYEQYF. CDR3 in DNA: TGTGCCAGCAGCGCATCGACAGGAACCTACGAGCAGTACTTC.

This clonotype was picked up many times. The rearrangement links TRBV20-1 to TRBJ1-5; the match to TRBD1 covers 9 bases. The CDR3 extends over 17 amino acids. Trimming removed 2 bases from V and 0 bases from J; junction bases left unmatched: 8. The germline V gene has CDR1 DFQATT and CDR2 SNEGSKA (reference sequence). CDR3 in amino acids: CSARSTGGIGSNQPQHF. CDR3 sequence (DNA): TGCAGTGCTAGATCCACAGGGGGCATCGGTAGCAATCAGCCCCAGCATTTT.